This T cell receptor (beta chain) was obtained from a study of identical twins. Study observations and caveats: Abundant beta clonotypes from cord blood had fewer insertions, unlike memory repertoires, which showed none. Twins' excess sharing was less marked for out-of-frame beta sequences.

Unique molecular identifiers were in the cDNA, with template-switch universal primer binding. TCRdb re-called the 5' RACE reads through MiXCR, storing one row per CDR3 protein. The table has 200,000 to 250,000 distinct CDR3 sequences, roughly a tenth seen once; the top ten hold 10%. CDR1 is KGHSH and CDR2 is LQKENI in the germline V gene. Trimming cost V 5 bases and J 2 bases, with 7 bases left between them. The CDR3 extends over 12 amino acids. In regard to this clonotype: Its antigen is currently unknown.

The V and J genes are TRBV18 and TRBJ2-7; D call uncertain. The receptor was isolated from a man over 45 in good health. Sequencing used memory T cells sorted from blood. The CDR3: CASSTETYEQYF. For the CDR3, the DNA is TGTGCCAGCTCAACGGAGACCTACGAGCAGTACTTC.